This TCR beta chain was retrieved from a study of lymphopenia after photon versus proton radiotherapy. General study points: Photon-treated patients lost naive T cells and TCR diversity; proton-treated stayed stable. After lymphocyte nadir, photon-treated repertoires showed oligoclonal expansion, especially CD8+ Temra.

Libraries were prepared by immunoSEQ multiplex PCR; TCRdb keeps only in-frame clonotypes and omits some of them. Of approximately 150,000 clones listed, more than 85% were seen once; the top ten hold approximately 4.7%. Note on this clone: Its antigen remains unidentified.

The germline gives CDR1 SGHAT, CDR2 FQNNGV. The CDR3 covers 16 residues. The V gene lost 5 bases and the J gene lost 2 bases, with 18 bases spanning the gap. This chain connects TRBV11-2 to TRBJ2-5, with no clear D. Material: peripheral blood, obtained from a patient treated with photon-based radiotherapy. The origin of this receptor is a man over 45 with gastric cancer. The CDR3 here is CASSPSGVGYQETQYF. The CDR3 DNA sequence: TGTGCCAGCAGCCCAAGTGGGGTGGGATATCAAGAGACCCAGTACTTC.